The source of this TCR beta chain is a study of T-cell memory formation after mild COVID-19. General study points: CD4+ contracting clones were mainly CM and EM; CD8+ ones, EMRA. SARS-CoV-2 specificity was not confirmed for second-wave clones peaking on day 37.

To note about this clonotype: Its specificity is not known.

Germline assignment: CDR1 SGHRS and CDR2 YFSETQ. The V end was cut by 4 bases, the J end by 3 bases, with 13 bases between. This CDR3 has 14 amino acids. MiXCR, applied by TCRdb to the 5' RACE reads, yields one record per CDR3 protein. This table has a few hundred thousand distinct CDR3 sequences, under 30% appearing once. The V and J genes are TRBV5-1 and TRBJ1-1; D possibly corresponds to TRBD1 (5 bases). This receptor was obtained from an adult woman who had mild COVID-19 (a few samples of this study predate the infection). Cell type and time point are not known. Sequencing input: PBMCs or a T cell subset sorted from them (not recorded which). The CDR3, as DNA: TGCGCCAGCAGCACCGGACGGGACTACACTGAAGCTTTCTTT. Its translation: CASSTGRDYTEAFF.